A selection of T cell receptor beta chains follows, all from one sample in a study of CD8 T cells in Susac syndrome. TCRdb passed the immunoSEQ multiplex PCR reads through MiXCR, listing each CDR3 protein once. The table has approximately 270,000 distinct CDR3 sequences, around 93% seen once. Sequenced material: CD4+ T cells from PBMCs. These receptors came from a human donor with multiple sclerosis. CDR3s include the opening cysteine and the closing phenylalanine or tryptophan. The D gene is left open where the match is weak. Clone size is given for some rows only: seen once, a few or many times, or a class if the clone is expanded.

>NA|TRBD1|TRBJ2-2|TRBV11-3
TGTGCCAGCAGCTTCCTGTGGGACAGACCTTACCCCAACACCGGGGAGCTGTTTTTT
CASSFLWDRPYPNTGELFF
>NA|NA|TRBJ2-6|TRBV20-1
TGCAGTGCTACAAGCCGGGTAACTGGGGCCAACGTCCTGACTTTC
CSATSRVTGANVLTF
>NA|NA|TRBJ2-1|TRBV6-5
TGTGCCAGCAGTTCCCCAGGCTGGTATAGGTCTGATGAGCAGTTCTTC
CASSSPGWYRSDEQFF
>NA|NA|TRBJ1-1|TRBV10-3
TGTGCCATCAGTGAGTCCCGGGGAGGAAACACTGAAGCTTTCTTT
CAISESRGGNTEAFF
>once|NA|TRBJ1-3|TRBV20-1
TGCAGTGCTAGGGACTCAGGCTCTGAAAACACCATATATTTT
CSARDSGSENTIYF
>NA|NA|TRBJ2-7|TRBV3-1
TGTGCCAGCAGCCAATGGACAGCCTACGAGCAGTACTTC
CASSQWTAYEQYF
>NA|TRBD2|TRBJ2-3|TRBV12-3/TRBV12-4
TGTGCCAGCAGTTTAGTTCCGCTAGCGGCGAGCACAGATACGCAGTATTTT
CASSLVPLAASTDTQYF
>NA|NA|TRBJ2-1|TRBV29-1
TGCAGCGTCGCCGGGACAAGTCTTATTAATGAGCAGTTCTTC
CSVAGTSLINEQFF
>NA|TRBD2|TRBJ2-3|TRBV20-1
TGCAGTGCTAATCGGGTGACTAGCGTCGCAGATACGCAGTATTTT
CSANRVTSVADTQYF
>NA|NA|TRBJ1-2|TRBV9
TGTGCCAGCAGCCCTCAAGCGTGGGACCGGTCGTATGGCTACACCTTC
CASSPQAWDRSYGYTF
>NA|NA|TRBJ2-5|TRBV7-2
TGTGCCAGCAGCTTAGTGGTAGAGACCCAGTACTTC
CASSLVVETQYF
>NA|NA|TRBJ2-7|TRBV3-1
TGTGCCAGCAGCCAGGGGACACTGACCTACGAGCAGTACTTC
CASSQGTLTYEQYF
>once|NA|TRBJ2-3|TRBV19
TGTGCCAGTAGTATCGAGGGGCCCACAGATACGCAGTATTTT
CASSIEGPTDTQYF
>NA|NA|TRBJ2-7|TRBV6-5
TGTGCCAGCAGTTACTCGAGTCTCGGGGGGCCTTACGAGCAGTACTTC
CASSYSSLGGPYEQYF
>NA|TRBD1|TRBJ1-6|TRBV3-1
TGTGCCAGCAGCCAACCGGACAGGAATTCACCCCTCCACTTT
CASSQPDRNSPLHF
>NA|TRBD1|TRBJ1-1|TRBV7-9
TGTGCCAGCAGCTCCACAGGGGGAGGGACTGAAGCTTTCTTT
CASSSTGGGTEAFF
>NA|NA|TRBJ1-5|TRBV20-1
TGCAGTGCTAGAGAGGGGCAGGGCAACAATCAGCCCCAGCATTTT
CSAREGQGNNQPQHF